This entry lists 17 T cell receptor beta chains sequenced from one sample in a study of T cell responses to AZD1222 COVID-19 vaccine. Generated by immunoSEQ multiplex PCR, the TCRdb table keeps only in-frame clones and is missing some. The table has under 100,000 clones, roughly 84% seen once; the top ten hold approximately 2.8%. The specimen was peripheral blood, collected on day 0 of AZD1222 vaccination. These receptors were taken from an adult in good health.

The rearrangement joins TRBV15 to TRBJ2-6, with D hard to call. The germline CDR1 and CDR2 sequences are LNHNV and YYDKDF (reference sequence). This CDR3 comprises 15 residues. The V and J ends lost 0 bases and 0 bases respectively, with 3 bases between them. The chain's CDR3 is CATSREGSGANVLTF. CDR3 in DNA: TGTGCCACCAGCAGAGAAGGCTCTGGGGCCAACGTCCTGACTTTC. Full variable domain (rest looked up from reference TRBV15 and TRBJ2-6): DAMVIQNPRYQVTQFGKPVTLSCSQTLNHNVMYWYQQKSSQAPKLLFHYYDKDFNNEADTPDNFQSRRPNTSFCFLDIRSPGLGDTAMYLCATSREGSGANVLTFGAGSRLTVL.

The chain joins TRBV7-6 to TRBJ2-3, with a possible D match to TRBD2 (5 bases). Germline lookup yields CDR1 SGHVS and CDR2 FNYEAQ. The CDR3 runs 15 residues. V was trimmed by 0 bases and J by 1 base, leaving 8 bases between them. CDR3 loop: CASSLARRGTDTQYF. The CDR3 region has the DNA TGTGCCAGCAGCTTAGCGCGGCGGGGCACAGATACGCAGTATTTT.

The V and J genes are TRBV10-3 and TRBJ2-7; D possibly uses TRBD1 or TRBD2 (5 bases each). Trimming removed 11 bases at V and 6 bases at J, with 20 bases between. The length of the CDR3 is 13 residues. Germline assignment: CDR1 ENHRY and CDR2 SYGVKD. This CDR3 reads CASEGLGTREQYF. CDR3 nucleotides: TGTGCCTCCGAGGGGCTAGGAACGCGCGAGCAGTACTTC.

CDR3 residues: CASRTAYMNTEAFF. The CDR3 bases are TGTGCCAGCCGCACAGCTTACATGAACACTGAAGCTTTCTTT. This rearrangement joins TRBV2 to TRBJ1-1; D remains unclear. CDR3 size: 14 residues. V was shortened by 8 bases and J by 0 bases, with 13 bases between the two germline ends. Looked up from germline, CDR1 is SNHLY and CDR2 is FYNNEI.

The CDR3 sequence: CACSVGGKAFF. DNA of the CDR3: TGTGCCTGCTCTGTGGGGGGTAAAGCTTTCTTT. V is TRBV30 and J is TRBJ1-1; possibly TRBD1 for D (5 bases). From germline, CDR1 is GTSNPN and CDR2 SVGIG (reference sequence). The CDR3 contains 11 residues. V was shortened by 6 bases and J by 9 bases, with 14 bases between the two germline ends.

This chain links TRBV19 with TRBJ2-3, with D perhaps TRBD1 (5 bases). Trimming cost V 6 bases and J 0 bases, with 10 bases left between them. CDR3 length: 14 residues. Germline values: CDR1 LNHDA, CDR2 SQIVND (reference sequence). The CDR3: CASRKTASTDTQYF. The DNA of the CDR3 is TGTGCCAGTAGGAAGACAGCGAGCACAGATACGCAGTATTTT.

Here the CDR3 DNA reads TGTGCCAGCAGCCCAGCCCCAGGACGGGCCAAAAACATTCAGTACTTC. Protein sequence: CASSPAPGRAKNIQYF. The rearrangement links TRBV11-1 to TRBJ2-4, with D hard to call. This CDR3 has 16 amino acids. V lost 5 bases to trimming and J lost 1 base, with 15 bases between them. Germline values: CDR1 SGHAT, CDR2 FQDESV (reference sequence).

V gene TRBV12-5 combines with J gene TRBJ1-2; 9 positions agree with TRBD1. J was trimmed by 8 bases and V by 6 bases; bases with no gene match: 7. Germline assignment: CDR1 LGHNT and CDR2 FRNRAP. CDR3 length: 13 amino acids. CDR3 sequence (DNA): TGTGCTAGTGGGGAACAGGGGGCGAAGGGCTACACCTTC. Its protein product is CASGEQGAKGYTF.

The gene calls are TRBV5-1 and TRBJ2-7; 12 positions agree with TRBD1. Germline V gene sequence: CDR1 SGHRS, CDR2 YFSETQ. The V gene end was trimmed by 4 bases and the J gene end by 6 bases; junction bases not matched to a gene: 8. The CDR3 has 15 amino acids. The DNA for the CDR3 is TGCGCCAGCAGCCCCCCGGGACAGGGGGCCGTCGAGCAGTACTTC. This translates into CASSPPGQGAVEQYF.

A remark on this clone: Other DNA sequences in the same sample also yield this CDR3. J is TRBJ1-1 and V is TRBV2; TRBD1 matches at 8 bases. Germline loops: CDR1 SNHLY, CDR2 FYNNEI. The CDR3 is made up of 14 amino acids. The trim removed 5 bases at V and 3 bases at J, leaving 5 bases unmatched. This CDR3 is CASSKGQGYTEAFF. DNA for the CDR3: TGTGCCAGCAGTAAAGGACAGGGATACACTGAAGCTTTCTTT.

This clone was recorded only once. The chain has TRBV5-1 and TRBJ2-5, with 12 bases matching TRBD2. Germline loops: CDR1 SGHRS, CDR2 YFSETQ. Trimming took 7 bases from V and 1 from J; bases not matched to a gene: 5. There are 15 residues in the CDR3. CDR3 protein: CASATSGGIQETQYF. In DNA, the CDR3 is TGCGCCAGCGCCACTAGCGGGGGGATCCAAGAGACCCAGTACTTC.

This clone was recorded a few times. The chain employs TRBV25-1 and TRBJ2-6, with D perhaps TRBD1 or TRBD2 (5 bases each). V shed 5 bases and J shed 1 base, with 6 bases lying between them. Germline V gene lookup returns CDR1 MGHDK and CDR2 SYGVNS. The CDR3 is made up of 14 amino acids. The CDR3 sequence is CASSWGSGANVLTF. CDR3 bases: TGTGCCAGCAGTTGGGGGTCTGGGGCCAACGTCCTGACTTTC.

The rearrangement links TRBV30 to TRBJ1-5; D unresolved. Germline CDR1 and CDR2: GTSNPN and SVGIG (reference sequence). The V and J ends lost 3 bases and 5 bases respectively, with 14 bases between them. The CDR3 has 14 amino acids. The CDR3, as DNA: TGTGCCTGGAGCAACGACGGTAGACATCAGCCCCAGCATTTT. It specifies CAWSNDGRHQPQHF.

The V call is TRBV18, the J call TRBJ2-3; D might be TRBD1 (5 bases). The CDR3 contains 16 residues. Germline values: CDR1 KGHSH, CDR2 LQKENI. Trimming took 0 bases from V and 3 from J, leaving 13 bases between them. The CDR3 region is CASSPPIAGITDTQYF. The CDR3 DNA reads TGTGCCAGCTCACCACCTATCGCAGGGATTACAGATACGCAGTATTTT.

The chain employs TRBV19 and TRBJ1-1; the D is unclear. V was shortened by 3 bases and J by 4 bases, with 15 bases between the two germline ends. The germline gives CDR1 LNHDA, CDR2 SQIVND (reference sequence). CDR3 length: 15 residues. The CDR3 is CASSIPQGRATEAFF. The CDR3 DNA is TGTGCCAGTAGTATCCCACAAGGGAGAGCCACTGAAGCTTTCTTT.

This clone was observed a few times. The V gene is TRBV6-5, the J gene TRBJ1-1; the D is unclear. This CDR3 region has 13 residues. The germline V and J ends were trimmed by 6 bases and 1 base, with 9 bases remaining between them. Looked up from germline, CDR1 is MNHEY and CDR2 is SVGAGI. The CDR3 DNA reads as TGTGCCAGCAGCCTGGTTCGGAACACTGAAGCTTTCTTT. This codes for CASSLVRNTEAFF.

The chain carries TRBV11-1 and TRBJ2-3; D uncertain. Trimming removed 2 bases from V and 0 bases from J, with 12 bases in between. CDR1 is SGHAT, CDR2 FQDESV, per germline (reference sequence). This CDR3 is built from 16 residues. CDR3 in amino acids: CASSLRWQASTDTQYF. The CDR3 DNA is TGTGCCAGCAGCTTAAGGTGGCAGGCAAGCACAGATACGCAGTATTTT.